The 25 T cell receptor beta chains below come from one sample, sequenced in a study of post-analysis software for immune sequencing data. The study, taken as a whole, reports: Elevated frequency relative to controls characterized four or five TRBV segments in patients, TRBV5-6, TRBV5-1 and TRBV20-1 among them.

Their cognate antigens are unknown. Each TCR beta cDNA library carried unique molecular identifiers. TCRdb re-derived calls from the PCR reads in MiXCR, one entry per CDR3 protein. The sample consists of 170,000 or so distinct CDR3 sequences, approximately 30% of them appearing once. The sample taken for sequencing was blood. The receptors stem from a girl between 10 and 17 years old with multiple sclerosis.

This chain connects TRBV2 to TRBJ1-1, with unresolved D. V lost 0 bases and J lost 1, with 12 bases in between. Germline loops: CDR1 SNHLY, CDR2 FYNNEI. The CDR3 is made up of 16 amino acids. The CDR3 DNA is TGTGCCAGCAGTGAAGCGCTTTGGGTCGGGAACACTGAAGCTTTCTTT. It yields the protein CASSEALWVGNTEAFF.

This clonotype showed up many times. The V call is TRBV9, the J call TRBJ2-5, with 7 bases fitting TRBD2. The CDR3 sequence is 14 residues long. In germline, CDR1 is SGDLS, CDR2 YYNGEE. Losses at the gene ends were 3 bases for V and 0 bases for J; bases not matched to a gene: 2. CDR3 sequence: CASSEGLNQETQYF. Written as DNA, the CDR3 is TGTGCCAGCAGCGAGGGACTAAACCAAGAGACCCAGTACTTC. The full variable domain, in which reference TRBV9 and TRBJ2-5 provide the parts outside the CDR3, is DSGVTQTPKHLITATGQRVTLRCSPRSGDLSVYWYQQSLDQGLQFLIQYYNGEERAKGNILERFSAQQFPDLHSELNLSSLELGDSALYFCASSEGLNQETQYFGPGTRLLVL.

The chain joins TRBV9 to TRBJ2-1; D gene uncertain. The V gene lost 1 base and the J gene lost 8 bases, with 13 bases spanning the gap. Germline V lookup: CDR1 SGDLS, CDR2 YYNGEE. The CDR3 runs to 14 residues. The CDR3 region has the DNA TGTGCCAGCAGCGTAACTGCAATAGAGGATGAGCAGTTCTTC. Translated, it gives CASSVTAIEDEQFF.

To note about this clonotype: This sequence may be a read error, since a much larger clone differs from it by one base. The chain uses TRBV6-6 and TRBJ1-5; the match to TRBD1 covers 7 bases. CDR1 MNHNY and CDR2 SVGAGI come from the germline V gene (reference sequence). The ends lost 4 bases at V and 2 bases at J; junction bases unmatched: 8. The CDR3 is made up of 16 amino acids. CDR3 sequence reads: CASSSNRDSGNQPQHF. The CDR3 nucleotides are TGTGCCAGCAGTTCCAACCGGGACAGCGGCAATCAGCCCCAGCATTTT.

The chain has TRBV2 and TRBJ2-3; D uncertain. Germline assignment: CDR1 SNHLY and CDR2 FYNNEI. V lost 6 bases to trimming and J lost 1 base, with 14 bases between them. The CDR3 extends over 15 amino acids. The CDR3 loop reads CASSPSLEGTDTQYF. The CDR3 DNA follows: TGTGCCAGCAGCCCCAGCCTAGAGGGCACAGATACGCAGTATTTT.

This clonotype was seen repeatedly, ten times or more. Written as DNA, the CDR3 is TGTGCCAGCAGTTGGGGGGGGCTCTACGAGCAGTACTTC. Translation: CASSWGGLYEQYF. The rearrangement uses TRBV12-3 or TRBV12-4 and TRBJ2-7; tentatively, D is TRBD2 (7 bases). This CDR3 has 13 residues. V shed 4 bases and J shed 3 bases, with 10 bases lying between them.

The chain joins TRBV5-1 to TRBJ2-1; D might be TRBD1 (9 bases). Trimming pared 2 bases from V and 11 bases from J, leaving 20 bases between. CDR1 is SGHRS, CDR2 YFSETQ, per germline. The CDR3 contains 15 residues. CDR3 nucleotides: TGCGCCAGCAGCTTACAGGGGGCGGGGGGTGTGAAGCAGTTCTTC. This encodes CASSLQGAGGVKQFF.

Points on this clonotype: The conserved phenylalanine or tryptophan normally closing the CDR3 is absent here, so this likely arose from a read error. The DNA of the CDR3 is TGTGCCAGCACAGACGCCGGAACCACAGATACGCAGTATTCT. Translation gives CASTDAGTTDTQYS. The V gene is TRBV12-3 or TRBV12-4, the J gene TRBJ2-3; D call uncertain. Trimming shortened V by 7 bases and J by 2 bases, and 13 bases separated the two germline ends. The CDR3 length is 14 residues.

The J gene is TRBJ2-1, the V gene TRBV7-9; TRBD2 is a possible D gene (6 bases). This CDR3 is 15 amino acids long. V was shortened by 3 bases and J by 4 bases, with 13 bases between the two germline ends. Germline assignment: CDR1 SEHNR and CDR2 FQNEAQ (reference sequence). CDR3 bases: TGTGCCAGCAGCTTGGGAGGCCCCGGGTACAATGAGCAGTTCTTC. It specifies CASSLGGPGYNEQFF. Complete variable domain (other parts from reference TRBV7-9 and TRBJ2-1): DTGVSQNPRHKITKRGQNVTFRCDPISEHNRLYWYRQTLGQGPEFLTYFQNEAQLEKSRLLSDRFSAERPKGSFSTLEIQRTEQGDSAMYLCASSLGGPGYNEQFFGPGTRLTVL.

This clonotype came up a few times. An end of the junction differs from the germline gene, which may be a read error. V and J are TRBV20-1 and TRBJ2-1; D not resolved. The CDR3 is made up of 13 amino acids. CDR1 is DFQATT, CDR2 SNEGSKA, per germline (reference sequence). The CDR3 sequence: CSASKVGYNERFF. The CDR3 DNA reads TGCAGTGCCAGCAAGGTGGGCTACAATGAGCGGTTCTTC.

There are many counts of this clonotype. The J gene is TRBJ1-1, the V gene TRBV5-1; D call uncertain. The CDR3 sequence is 16 residues long. The germline V gene has CDR1 SGHRS and CDR2 YFSETQ. V was shortened by 5 bases and J by 0 bases, with 17 bases between the two germline ends. Written as DNA, the CDR3 is TGCGCCAGCAGGATCAACCGAGAAGGCATGAACACTGAAGCTTTCTTT. Translation: CASRINREGMNTEAFF.

This clonotype has at least ten counts. V usage is TRBV29-1 and J usage is TRBJ2-1; unclear D gene. From germline, CDR1 is SQVTM and CDR2 ANQGSEA. V lost 3 bases and J 9 bases, leaving 21 bases between the germline ends. This CDR3 is built from 15 residues. The CDR3 DNA reads TGCAGCGTTGACCATGAAGCCTATCAGTCCGCTGAGCAGTTCTTC. It codes for CSVDHEAYQSAEQFF.

The gene calls are TRBV28 and TRBJ1-1; D uncertain. Per germline, CDR1 MDHEN and CDR2 SYDVKM. This CDR3 spans 15 amino acids. V lost 6 bases, J lost 0 bases, and 14 bases lay in between. CDR3 DNA sequence: TGTGCCAGCAGCCGCCCGGGCCAGATGAACACTGAAGCTTTCTTT. The encoded protein is CASSRPGQMNTEAFF.

Ten or more counts support this clonotype. The genes are TRBV5-6 and TRBJ2-1; 12 bases align to TRBD2. The CDR3 covers 18 residues. In germline, CDR1 is SGHDT, CDR2 YYEEEE. With 2 bases clipped from V and 0 bases from J, the junction kept 6 bases outside the gene matches. The CDR3 DNA reads TGTGCCAGCAGCTTACTGACTAGCGGGAGCGACTCCTACAATGAGCAGTTCTTC. It encodes CASSLLTSGSDSYNEQFF. Supplemented by reference TRBV5-6 and TRBJ2-1, the full variable domain reads DAGVTQSPTHLIKTRGQQVTLRCSPKSGHDTVSWYQQALGQGPQFIFQYYEEEERQRGNFPDRFSGHQFPNYSSELNVNALLLGDSALYLCASSLLTSGSDSYNEQFFGPGTRLTVL.

Concerning this clonotype itself: An end of the junction differs from the germline gene, which may be a read error. CDR3 sequence: CASSQSYSSITDTLYF. In DNA form, the CDR3 reads TGCGCCAGCAGCCAATCCTACTCTAGCATCACAGATACGCTGTATTTT. The chain recombines TRBV4-1 with TRBJ2-3; possibly TRBD2 for D (5 bases). Germline V lookup: CDR1 MGHRA, CDR2 YSYEKL. The CDR3 spans 16 residues.

This clonotype was observed at least ten times. The chain links TRBV5-6 to TRBJ2-3; 9 nucleotides line up with TRBD2. There are 15 residues in the CDR3. Germline CDR1 reads SGHDT; CDR2 reads YYEEEE. Unmatched junction bases numbered 12, after V lost 3 bases and J lost 10 bases. The CDR3 nucleotides read TGTGCCAGCAGCTCTCTAGCGGGGCCCCGGGGGGCGCAGTATTTT. Amino acid sequence: CASSSLAGPRGAQYF.

Only a few counts were recorded for this clonotype. Being one base from a much bigger clone, this may be a read error. The genes are TRBV7-9 and TRBJ2-5; 10 nucleotides match TRBD2. After removal of 2 bases from V and 11 bases from J, the junction contained 14 bases not matched to a gene. CDR1 is SEHNR, CDR2 FQNEAQ, per germline (reference sequence). The CDR3 consists of 16 residues. The DNA of the CDR3 is TGTGCCAGCAGCTTAATCGGGACTAGCGACCGCAATGAGCAGTACTTC. Translating gives CASSLIGTSDRNEQYF.

The rearrangement links TRBV5-1 to TRBJ1-1; 11 bases map to TRBD1. Germline CDR1 and CDR2: SGHRS and YFSETQ. CDR3 length equals 16 residues. V trimming: 3 bases; J trimming: 1 base; junction bases outside the gene matches: 5. The CDR3 sequence: CASSWPDRGPNTEAFF. Here the CDR3 DNA reads TGCGCCAGCAGCTGGCCGGACAGGGGGCCGAACACTGAAGCTTTCTTT. The complete variable domain, with remaining parts taken from reference TRBV5-1 and TRBJ1-1, reads KAGVTQTPRYLIKTRGQQVTLSCSPISGHRSVSWYQQTPGQGLQFLFEYFSETQRNKGNFPGRFSGRQFSNSRSEMNVSTLELGDSALYLCASSWPDRGPNTEAFFGQGTRLTVV.

This clonotype was recorded once. This CDR3 is CASSLKTANTEAFF. The CDR3 DNA reads TGTGCCAGCAGCTTAAAGACAGCGAACACTGAAGCTTTCTTT. V gene TRBV7-8 combines with J gene TRBJ1-1, with a weak D call TRBD1 (5 bases). CDR1 is SGHVS and CDR2 is FQNEAQ in the germline V gene. V was clipped by 2 bases and J by 1 base, with 8 bases between them. This CDR3 has 14 amino acids.

As concerns this clonotype: Given a much more abundant clone one base away, this may be a read error. The chain carries TRBV6-6 and TRBJ2-1, with D possibly TRBD2 on 5 matching bases. Trimming left V 3 bases short and J 13 bases short, with 16 bases between. The CDR3 is made up of 13 amino acids. CDR1 and CDR2 from the germline V gene are MNHNY and SVGAGI (reference sequence). This chain's CDR3 is CASSYWSGETQFF. CDR3 DNA: TGTGCCAGCAGTTATTGGTCCGGGGAGACCCAGTTCTTC.

There are many counts of this clonotype. The genes are TRBV12-3 or TRBV12-4 and TRBJ2-7; TRBD2 aligns across 13 bases. The CDR3 contains 16 residues. J was trimmed by 3 bases and V by 6 bases; bases with no gene match: 8. The CDR3 loop is CASRGGTSGNSYEQYF. The CDR3 bases are TGTGCCAGCAGGGGGGGGACTAGCGGGAATAGCTACGAGCAGTACTTC.

There are many counts of this clonotype. The CDR3 is CAISESESYRTGEQYF. In nucleotides, the CDR3 is TGTGCCATCAGTGAATCCGAATCATACCGGACGGGTGAGCAGTACTTC. The rearrangement uses TRBV10-3 and TRBJ2-7; D remains ambiguous. Germline V gene sequence: CDR1 ENHRY, CDR2 SYGVKD. The length of the CDR3 is 16 residues. The ends were cut back, 3 bases at V and 7 bases at J, with 22 bases in the middle.

This chain joins TRBV10-1 and TRBJ2-5; 7 bases line up with TRBD1. The trim removed 6 bases at V and 11 bases at J, leaving 15 bases unmatched. Germline V lookup: CDR1 WNHNN, CDR2 SYGVQD (reference sequence). This CDR3 comprises 14 residues. Here the CDR3 DNA reads TGCGCCAGCAGGGAGGACACAGGGGAAGATGAGCAGTACTTC. This sequence encodes CASREDTGEDEQYF.

V usage is TRBV7-6 and J usage is TRBJ1-1, with D tentatively TRBD1 (5 bases). The ends were cut back, 1 base at V and 5 bases at J, with 11 bases in the middle. This CDR3 has 14 residues. Looked up from germline, CDR1 is SGHVS and CDR2 is FNYEAQ. CDR3 sequence (DNA): TGTGCCAGCAGCTTAGATAATCGGGGGACTGAAGCTTTCTTT. Translated: CASSLDNRGTEAFF.

The chain has TRBV28 and TRBJ1-5; 7 nucleotides agree with TRBD1. The CDR3 runs 14 residues. Germline V lookup: CDR1 MDHEN, CDR2 SYDVKM. J gave up 5 bases and V 5 bases, and 6 bases lay outside the gene matches. This CDR3 is CASSAPGQYQPQHF. CDR3 DNA sequence: TGTGCCAGCAGTGCCCCGGGACAGTATCAGCCCCAGCATTTT.